This T cell receptor (beta chain) came from a study of cytomegalovirus exposure and HLA in healthy donors. Per germline, CDR1 SEHNR and CDR2 FQNEAQ (reference sequence). The CDR3 is 13 residues long. V lost 4 bases and J lost 3, with 10 bases in between. TCRdb keeps only in-frame clones here, not all; method: immunoSEQ multiplex PCR. The sample contains roughly 120,000 clones, 80% to 90% of which appear only once. Sequenced input: PBMCs. The V gene is TRBV7-9, the J gene TRBJ2-7; a weak D match, TRBD2 (5 bases). The clonotype comes from a man between 18 and 29 years old in good health and CMV-seropositive. The CDR3 nucleotides are TGTGCCAGCAGCTCGGGAACGGACTACGAGCAGTACTTC. Translated, it gives CASSSGTDYEQYF.